This entry concerns a single T cell receptor (beta chain). CDR3 length: 16 amino acids. V lost 8 bases and J lost 2; bases outside the gene matches: 12. In germline, CDR1 is SNHLY, CDR2 FYNNEI. This sample is drawn from a study of blood T cell repertoires in COVID-19. At the level of the study: Some COVID-19 samples were acute and others convalescent; all came from the United States, Italy and Spain. From T cells, B-cell-depleted T cells, or PBMCs came the material, which was cDNA or gDNA.

In the original workflow: Researchers report that nucleated cell counts were estimated from reference gene primer amplification. Sequencing used immunoSEQ multiplex PCR; TCRdb keeps in-frame clones, though not all of them. V, J and clone size reflect that table, while D and trimming were determined from the DNA. The table lists approximately 110,000 clones, around 89% of them singletons, with about 1.1% in the top ten. The V gene is TRBV2, the J gene TRBJ2-1, with 7 positions matching TRBD2. This TCR was recovered from a human donor in a cohort sampled during active COVID-19. Sequencing was done on a sample of peripheral blood. CDR3 sequence reads: CASRWGEGLAYNEQFF. CDR3 DNA sequence: TGTGCCAGCCGCTGGGGGGAGGGGTTGGCCTACAATGAGCAGTTCTTC. Complete variable domain (other parts from reference TRBV2 and TRBJ2-1): EPEVTQTPSHQVTQMGQEVILRCVPISNHLYFYWYRQILGQKVEFLVSFYNNEISEKSEIFDDQFSVERPDGSNFTLKIRSTKLEDSAMYFCASRWGEGLAYNEQFFGPGTRLTVL.